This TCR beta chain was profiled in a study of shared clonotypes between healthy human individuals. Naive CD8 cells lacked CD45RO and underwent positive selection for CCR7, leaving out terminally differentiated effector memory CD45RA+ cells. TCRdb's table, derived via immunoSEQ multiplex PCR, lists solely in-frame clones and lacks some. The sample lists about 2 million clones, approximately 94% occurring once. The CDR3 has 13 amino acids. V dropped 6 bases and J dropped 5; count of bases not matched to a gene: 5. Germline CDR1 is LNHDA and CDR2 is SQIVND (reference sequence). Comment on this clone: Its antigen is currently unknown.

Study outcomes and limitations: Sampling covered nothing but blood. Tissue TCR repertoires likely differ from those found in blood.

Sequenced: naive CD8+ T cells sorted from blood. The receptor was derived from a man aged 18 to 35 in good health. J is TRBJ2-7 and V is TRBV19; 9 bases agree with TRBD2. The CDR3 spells CASRAGTSHEQYF. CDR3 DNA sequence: TGTGCCAGTAGAGCCGGGACTAGCCACGAGCAGTACTTC.